This TCR beta chain was sequenced during a study of T cell responses to AZD1222 COVID-19 vaccine. Whole-study findings and limits: Clonal diversity may have been underestimated in mostly white British donors. The study sampled repertoires only after the peak T cell response. Mapped onto spike, vaccine-associated CD4 TCRs spanned it and were dominant at 160-218 and 743-854. Spike-specific TCR breadth and depth were elevated following two AZD1222 doses.

For this clone: Its target is unknown.

Sequencing used immunoSEQ multiplex PCR; TCRdb keeps in-frame clones, though not all of them. Found here are 45,000 to 55,000 clones, more than 60% of them singletons; the top ten hold 20%. CDR3 size: 14 residues. Germline lookup yields CDR1 MDHEN and CDR2 SYDVKM. Trimming shortened V by 6 bases and J by 2 bases, and 11 bases separated the two germline ends. The receptor's source is an adult in good health. The chain has TRBV28 and TRBJ2-1; D gene uncertain. The sequencing used peripheral blood, collected on day 0 of MenACWY control vaccination. CDR3 loop: CASSRATPYNEQFF. CDR3 DNA sequence: TGTGCCAGCAGCCGGGCGACTCCCTACAATGAGCAGTTCTTC.